This TCR beta chain is from a study of T cell responses to AZD1222 COVID-19 vaccine. Overall study findings and caveats: Clonal diversity was possibly underestimated; the donors were predominantly white British and more often female.

About this clone: The antigen is unknown.

The repertoire was sequenced with immunoSEQ multiplex PCR; TCRdb's copy has only in-frame clones and lacks some. The data hold 65,000 to 75,000 clones, with 80% to 90% observed a single time. The CDR3 extends over 17 amino acids. In germline, CDR1 is MDHEN, CDR2 SYDVKM. Trimming cost V 5 bases and J 7 bases; bases outside gene matches: 12. The chain couples TRBV28 to TRBJ1-6; 9 nucleotides line up with TRBD1. Specimen: peripheral blood, collected on day 0 of AZD1222 vaccination. This TCR derives from an adult in good health. The chain's CDR3 is CASSTRYGQGLNSPLHF. The CDR3 coding sequence is TGTGCCAGCAGTACCCGGTATGGACAGGGGTTAAATTCACCCCTCCACTTT.